This TCR beta chain was identified in a study of Ad26.COV2.S vaccination and SARS-CoV-2 variants. CDR1 and CDR2 (germline): SGHRS, YFSETQ. V shed 4 bases and J 8 bases; nucleotides not matched to a gene: 5. CDR3 length: 14 amino acids. Specified treatment: roughly 19 received Ad26.COV2.S at low or high dose, single or two shots; about 5 received placebo; per-sample allocation not given. Day 63 after the first vaccine or placebo injection was the time point for sampling. The data were produced by immunoSEQ multiplex PCR, yet TCRdb's version contains in-frame clones alone and is incomplete. The profile shows hundreds of thousands of clones, 80% to 90% of them singletons. Concerning this clone: The antigen is unknown.

Study observations and caveats: Higher spike-specific TCR breadth was found in vaccine recipients than in placebo recipients.

The gene calls are TRBV5-1 and TRBJ1-4, with 10 bases fitting TRBD1. This TCR came from a person between 18 and 65 years old who received the Ad26.COV2.S COVID-19 vaccine or a placebo. The material sequenced was peripheral blood, taken in a trial of Ad26.COV2.S vaccine versus placebo. In DNA, the CDR3 is TGCGCCAGCAGCCCCGGGACAGGGGCGGAAAAACTGTTTTTT. This encodes CASSPGTGAEKLFF.